The 14 T cell receptor beta chains listed next were all sequenced from one sample in a study of T cell responses to AZD1222 COVID-19 vaccine. The method was immunoSEQ multiplex PCR; TCRdb's version includes in-frame clones alone and lacks a portion of them. The data show around 88,000 clones, around 90% seen once. The source was peripheral blood, collected on day 0 of AZD1222 vaccination. The receptor set was obtained from an adult in good health.

The J gene is TRBJ1-2, the V gene TRBV27; a possible D gene is TRBD1 (6 bases). The germline V and J ends were trimmed by 6 bases and 5 bases, with 16 bases remaining between them. Germline V gene data show CDR1 as MNHEY and CDR2 as SMNVEV (reference sequence). The CDR3 is 14 amino acids. This chain's CDR3 is CASSHVGAQYGYTF. CDR3 nucleotides: TGTGCCAGCAGCCATGTGGGGGCTCAGTATGGCTACACCTTC.

The chain couples TRBV23-1 to TRBJ1-4; D call uncertain. TRBV23-1 has ORF status, its function being uncertain. The CDR3 totals 13 residues. Trimming shortened V by 6 bases and J by 2 bases, and 7 bases separated the two germline ends. The CDR3 is CASRGRTNEKLFF. As DNA, the CDR3 is TGCGCCAGCAGAGGGAGGACTAATGAAAAACTGTTTTTT.

The chain couples TRBV28 to TRBJ1-2; the match to TRBD1 covers 8 bases. This CDR3 is built from 13 residues. V shed 8 bases and J 4 bases; nucleotides not matched to a gene: 6. CDR1 is MDHEN, CDR2 SYDVKM, per germline. In nucleotides, the CDR3 is TGTGCCAGCGATCAGGGGGCCCTCTATGGCTACACCTTC. Its translation: CASDQGALYGYTF.

This chain uses TRBV19 with TRBJ1-6; D perhaps matches TRBD1 (6 bases). Germline lookup yields CDR1 LNHDA and CDR2 SQIVND (reference sequence). Trimming removed 9 bases at V and 10 bases at J, with 13 bases between. The CDR3 is 12 amino acids. CDR3 in amino acids: CASRQGSSPLHF. CDR3 in DNA: TGTGCCAGCAGGCAGGGGTCATCACCCCTCCACTTT.

The genes are TRBV6-5 and TRBJ1-5; no firm D call. This CDR3 is built from 14 residues. The ends were cut back, 7 bases at V and 4 bases at J, with 14 bases in the middle. Germline-derived CDR1 and CDR2 are MNHEY and SVGAGI. The CDR3 coding sequence is TGTGCCAGCATCTTTCGGGGTCATAATCAGCCCCAGCATTTT. Protein sequence: CASIFRGHNQPQHF.

The J gene is TRBJ2-5, the V gene TRBV2; 11 positions match TRBD1. Germline loops: CDR1 SNHLY, CDR2 FYNNEI. This CDR3 has 15 residues. V was clipped by 6 bases and J by 2 bases; unmatched bases: 5. CDR3 nucleotide sequence: TGTGCCAGCAGCGTGGACAGGGGGCGACAAGAGACCCAGTACTTC. Protein sequence: CASSVDRGRQETQYF.

V is TRBV29-1 and J is TRBJ2-2; the match to TRBD2 covers 10 bases. Trimming removed 7 bases from V and 5 bases from J; junction bases left unmatched: 7. Germline assignment: CDR1 SQVTM and CDR2 ANQGSEA. The CDR3 is made up of 14 amino acids. DNA for the CDR3: TGCAGCGCGGATACTAGCGGGATGACCGGGGAGCTGTTTTTT. It is translated as CSADTSGMTGELFF.

This clone was counted a single time. The V gene is TRBV4-2, the J gene TRBJ2-7; 8 positions agree with TRBD1. CDR1 and CDR2 (germline): LGHNA, YNFKEQ. This CDR3 region has 16 residues. J was trimmed by 1 base and V by 3 bases; bases with no gene match: 8. The CDR3 coding sequence is TGTGCCAGCAGCCACAGCGGCGGACAGGGATCCTACGAGCAGTACTTC. As protein: CASSHSGGQGSYEQYF.

The chain carries TRBV18 and TRBJ2-3, with TRBD2 identical over 7 bases. CDR1 and CDR2 from the germline V gene are KGHSH and LQKENI. J was trimmed by 1 base and V by 4 bases; bases with no gene match: 5. The CDR3 has 15 residues. The CDR3 region is CASSLSGKGTDTQYF. The CDR3 nucleotides read TGTGCCAGCTCACTGAGCGGGAAGGGCACAGATACGCAGTATTTT.

The J gene is TRBJ1-6, the V gene TRBV5-5, with D perhaps TRBD1 (5 bases). This CDR3 is built from 15 residues. Deletions cut 0 bases from V and 9 bases from J, with 13 bases between. The V gene's germline CDR1 is SGHKS and CDR2 YYEKEE (reference sequence). In nucleotides, the CDR3 is TGTGCCAGCAGCTTGGCCGGGGGGAGGAGTTCACCCCTCCACTTT. Amino acids: CASSLAGGRSSPLHF. Full variable domain (remainder filled in from reference TRBV5-5 and TRBJ1-6): DAGVTQSPTHLIKTRGQQVTLRCSPISGHKSVSWYQQVLGQGPQFIFQYYEKEERGRGNFPDRFSARQFPNYSSELNVNALLLGDSALYLCASSLAGGRSSPLHFGNGTRLTVT.

The chain employs TRBV14 and TRBJ2-7; D remains unclear. Trimming removed 5 bases at V and 2 bases at J, with 13 bases between. From germline, CDR1 is SGHDN and CDR2 FVKESK. The CDR3 extends over 14 amino acids. The CDR3 DNA is TGTGCCAGCAGCTCGCCCCTTTGGGCCTACGAGCAGTACTTC. Protein: CASSSPLWAYEQYF. The full variable domain, in which reference TRBV14 and TRBJ2-7 provide the parts outside the CDR3, is EAGVTQFPSHSVIEKGQTVTLRCDPISGHDNLYWYRRVMGKEIKFLLHFVKESKQDESGMPNNRFLAERTGGTYSTLKVQPAELEDSGVYFCASSSPLWAYEQYFGPGTRLTVT.

The J gene is TRBJ1-1, the V gene TRBV7-2; D ambiguous. Trimming removed 4 bases from V and 1 base from J, with 10 bases in between. From germline, CDR1 is SGHTA and CDR2 FQGNSA. The CDR3 loop spans 14 amino acids. The DNA for the CDR3 is TGTGCCAGCAGCTCCCGGGCCAGGAACACTGAAGCTTTCTTT. This encodes CASSSRARNTEAFF. Combining the CDR3 with reference TRBV7-2 and TRBJ1-1 gives the whole variable domain GAGVSQSPSNKVTEKGKDVELRCDPISGHTALYWYRQSLGQGLEFLIYFQGNSAPDKSGLPSDRFSAERTGGSVSTLTIQRTQQEDSAVYLCASSSRARNTEAFFGQGTRLTVV.

The chain carries TRBV7-3 and TRBJ2-7, with 13 bases identical to TRBD2. Germline CDR1 and CDR2: SGHTA and FQGTGA. CDR3 length: 15 amino acids. Trimming cost V 4 bases and J 5 bases; bases outside gene matches: 5. The CDR3 protein is CASSSGLAGRDEQYF. CDR3 nucleotides: TGTGCCAGCAGCTCGGGACTAGCGGGACGCGACGAGCAGTACTTC.

The chain couples TRBV7-6 to TRBJ2-7; no clear D. The CDR3 has 12 amino acids. Between the trimmed V and J ends, which lost 0 bases and 7 bases, there was a span of 7 bases. Germline values: CDR1 SGHVS, CDR2 FNYEAQ. DNA for the CDR3: TGTGCCAGCAGCTTAGCGAACGGAGAGCAGTACTTC. Encoded protein: CASSLANGEQYF.